This TCR beta chain was captured by sequencing in a study of T cells in Graves' hyperthyroidism and ophthalmopathy (dated by TCRdb to between 2018 and 2021). For the wider study: Peripheral blood samples were taken at initial diagnosis, before any treatment was given. To identify distinguishing TCR V-J signatures, a discovery cohort of 90 to 100 patients was used, comprising approximately 40 with Graves' ophthalmopathy and under 60 with stable Graves' hyperthyroidism. An independent validation cohort of around 19 hyperthyroidism patients and over 15 patients who later progressed to ophthalmopathy tested prospective prediction of ophthalmopathy. For training and testing, the 80 to 100 patients in the discovery cohort were randomly divided in a 7:3 ratio. In roughly six Graves' hyperthyroidism patients, the study also compared T-cell repertoires from thyroid tissue with T-cell repertoires from blood. Following sampling, methimazole starting at 30 mg daily was given to hyperthyroidism patients, and high-dose intravenous methylprednisolone was given to ophthalmopathy patients. The paper describes TCR Vbeta CDR3 sequencing of fewer than 150 peripheral blood samples, made up of 40 to 45 ophthalmopathy patients, approximately 76 hyperthyroidism patients and about 17 progressor patients. Results the study describes overall, beyond this receptor: No statistical method was used to set the sample size in advance, and investigators knew the group allocation. Most expanded thyroid clonotypes (frequency above 0.001) were also found in blood, which suggests that blood repertoires may mirror thyroid immune responses. In validation, the model predicted progression to ophthalmopathy a median of roughly 6.5 months before onset, with roughly 71% sensitivity and 72.22% specificity. A 13 V-J signature model separated ophthalmopathy from stable hyperthyroidism, with approximately 87% sensitivity and roughly 81% specificity in cross-validation and 80%/75% in testing.

The TCR beta CDR3 regions were amplified from the RNA transcripts. A first-round RT-PCR of the TCR CDR3 used the HTBI primer set with the Qiagen OneStep RT-PCR kit. Libraries were constructed in a second round of multiplex PCR, after which size selection and purification were carried out. Libraries were sequenced paired-end with 100 bp reads on an Illumina HiSeq2000. Concerning the study's data processing: SOAPnuke was used to process the raw data, removing reads that contained adapters or uncalled bases, had a mean Phred below 15, or lacked an exact match to the constant primer or identifier. High-quality paired reads were merged using COPE v1.2.5, and each unique nucleotide sequence was defined as a clonotype. Clonotypes were aligned to IMGT TRBV, TRBD and TRBJ reference segments using MiTCR v1.1. The analysis included only V-J combinations with a frequency above 0.0001, which together covered 98% to 99.2% of the repertoires. The TCS score was defined as F50 (clonal expansion) divided by E x V (chaos), with BLOSUM62-based TCRdist calculated between CDR3 peptides within each V-J. Welch's t-statistics and random forest reduced roughly 500 V-J features to 13, which were used in a naive Bayes classifier (R e1071). The public reads were reanalyzed by TCRdb: fastp trimming at Q25, MiXCR alignment, in-frame beta chains only. Rows merge per CDR3 protein into single entries with the most common DNA and genes. The V and J calls and clone size are TCRdb's, not the authors'. Here the sample has hundreds of thousands of distinct CDR3 sequences; 16% occur a single time. 15% to 20% of the sample is held by the ten biggest clonotypes.

This clonotype was detected many times. Its recognized antigen is unknown. No base-level quality is on record; no much larger clone is a single base apart. Graves' hyperthyroidism was defined as stable when no progression to ophthalmopathy occurred over 18 months of follow-up. The hyperthyroidism patients were between 18 and 65 years old and newly diagnosed, with a disease duration of less than 2 months. The study excluded patients with uncontrolled infections, other autoimmune diseases, pregnancy or lactation. Diagnoses were based on clinical symptoms, serum thyroxine and TRAb, thyroid ultrasound and orbital computed tomography. PBMCs were separated from roughly 10 ml of fresh peripheral blood using Ficoll-Paque density gradient centrifugation. Trizol reagent was used to extract total RNA, and RNA quality was then checked on an Agilent 2100 Bioanalyzer. Sequenced: blood. The source of this sequence is a woman aged 18-29 years with Graves' hyperthyroidism.

The CDR3: CASSDEDRGWTDTQYF. The DNA sequence is as follows: TGTGCCAGCAGTGACGAAGACAGGGGGTGGACGGATACGCAGTATTTT. This receptor chain uses TRBV6-1 and TRBJ2-3; 9 bases in the junction line up with TRBD1. From the cysteine through the phenylalanine, the CDR3 covers 16 amino acids. Only the CDR3 DNA is retained, 48 bases long and in frame from the first base. The germline V gene provides CDR1 MNHNS and CDR2 SASEGT. Ends trimmed: V by 3 bases, J by 6 bases; bases unmatched to a gene: 10.